This note documents a single T cell receptor beta chain sequence. This clonotype was seen only a few times. It has no known antigen specificity. No per-base quality is available; no much larger clone lies one base away. Libraries were constructed by PCR. Sequencing was carried out with an Illumina HiSeq 2500. To reduce PCR and sequencing biases, unique molecular identifiers were incorporated into the TCR beta cDNA libraries. Roughly 500,000 cDNA molecules were obtained for every 1 to 10 million input T cells, so each molecule roughly corresponded to one T cell. The patient libraries were prepared and sequenced with the same protocol used for the earlier healthy control dataset. Within a given batch, samples were prepared together, multiplexed and sequenced on the same HiSeq lane. The authors processed their data as follows. Raw barcoded reads were processed with MIGEC, and single-read molecular identifier groups were discarded before consensus assembly and CDR3 extraction. Clonotype tables were post-analysed with VDJtools, normalizing diversity by down-sampling all datasets to the smallest sample size. In repertoire overlap clustering, CDR3 amino acid sequences, but not nucleotide sequences, were matched to correct batch-related cross-sample contamination. TCRdb trimmed the raw reads at Q25, called clones with MiXCR and kept productive beta chains. Every distinct CDR3 protein forms one entry, paired with its most common genes and DNA. These V and J calls are TCRdb output, not the study's own analysis. The sample records hundreds of thousands of distinct CDR3 sequences, 30% of which are singletons. 0.55% to 0.65% of the sample comes from the top ten.

To demonstrate the VDJtools post-analysis software, TCR beta repertoires were profiled from the peripheral blood of more than ten young patients with multiple sclerosis. The multiple sclerosis patients were children and adolescents between about 6 and 16 years of age. Based on the germline V gene, the CDR1 and CDR2 sequences are SQVTM and ANQGSEA. Including the terminal cysteine and phenylalanine, the CDR3 comprises 15 residues. Just CDR3 DNA is preserved here, 45 bases in frame from base 1. Trimming at the junction amounts to 1 base on V and 1 base on J, and the germline ends lie 14 bases apart. The entry originates in a study of post-analysis software for immune sequencing data (dated by TCRdb to 2013 to 2016). General notes on the study: Disease courses on record covered relapsing-remitting, secondary progressive and progressive-relapsing multiple sclerosis, though some patients had no subtype annotation. Patient repertoires were compared against about a dozen previously published healthy control repertoires from donors aged 6 to 25 years. A subset of samples was prepared in parallel using single-end sample barcoding, then pooled and co-amplified after Illumina adapter ligation. Broader findings and caveats from the paper: Significantly lower normalized Chao1 diversity was found in multiple sclerosis patients than in controls, suggesting substantial peripheral T-cell clonal expansion. Significantly higher frequencies in patients than in controls were found for roughly 5 TRBV segments, including TRBV5-6, TRBV5-1 and TRBV20-1. Direct clustering with F measure showed strong co-clustering of samples prepared in the same batch, prompting a batch-effect correction. The multiple sclerosis patient group was slightly younger than the control group.

The source is a girl under 18 with multiple sclerosis. The sequence is built from TRBV29-1 and TRBJ2-7; tentative D gene TRBD1, with 6 bases matching. What was sequenced was blood. This receptor has the CDR3 CSVEGVSGVSYEQYF. The nucleotide sequence is given as TGCAGCGTTGAAGGGGTGTCAGGGGTTTCCTACGAGCAGTACTTC.